This T cell receptor beta chain appears in the sequencing data of a study of T cell repertoires in ileal Crohn's disease. Study observations and caveats: Clonality above 26.8% at surgery always came with endoscopic recurrence.

Indicated time point: neoterminal ileum biopsy at postoperative endoscopy, about 6 months after surgery. Some clones are missing from TCRdb's copy, which holds only in-frame ones; the method was immunoSEQ multiplex PCR. The profile covers about 12,000 clones, with about 81% appearing a single time and around 9.9% taken by the ten largest. The CDR3 is 15 amino acids. The trim removed 4 bases at V and 0 bases at J, leaving 1 base unmatched. Germline V lookup: CDR1 SNHLY, CDR2 FYNNEI. On this clone: Its antigen is undetermined.

The gene calls are TRBV2 and TRBJ2-1; 9 positions match TRBD2. The sequence derives from an adult with Crohn's disease. What was sequenced was ileal tissue. DNA for the CDR3: TGTGCCAGCAGTGGACTAGCGGCCTCCTACAATGAGCAGTTCTTC. Protein product: CASSGLAASYNEQFF.